This T cell receptor beta chain was obtained from a study of OX40 agonist ivuxolimab in advanced cancers. Across the whole study: Dosing consisted of intravenous ivuxolimab at 0.01 to 10 mg/kg every 2 weeks. Study-wide findings and caveats: Also present in some nonresponders was a low level of normalized T-cell clonal expansion.

Repertoires were generated with immunoSEQ multiplex PCR, while TCRdb's copy carries only in-frame clones and drops some. The sample lists over 100,000 clones; 75% to 95% were seen once. Germline CDR1 and CDR2: LGHNA and YNFKEQ. V was trimmed by 1 base and J by 12 bases, leaving 10 bases between them. CDR3 size: 12 residues. On this clone: Its specificity is unknown.

This TCR was sampled from an adult with an advanced solid tumor such as melanoma, head and neck, liver or kidney cancer. The rearrangement joins TRBV4-2 to TRBJ2-1; D may correspond to TRBD1 or TRBD2 (5 bases each). The sample in question was CD4+ or CD8+ T cells sorted from blood, obtained in a trial of the OX40 agonist ivuxolimab. The CDR3 reads CASSQVGAWQFF. The CDR3 bases are TGTGCCAGCAGCCAAGTCGGGGCCTGGCAGTTCTTC.